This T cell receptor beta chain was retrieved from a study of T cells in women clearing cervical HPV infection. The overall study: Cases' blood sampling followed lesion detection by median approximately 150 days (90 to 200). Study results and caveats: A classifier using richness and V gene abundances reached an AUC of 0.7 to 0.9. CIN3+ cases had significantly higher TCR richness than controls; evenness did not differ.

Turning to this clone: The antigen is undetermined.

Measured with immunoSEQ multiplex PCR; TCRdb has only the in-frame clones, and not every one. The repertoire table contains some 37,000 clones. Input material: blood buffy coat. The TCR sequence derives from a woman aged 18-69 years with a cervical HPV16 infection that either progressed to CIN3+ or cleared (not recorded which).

The CDR3 sequence: CASSPPGVGGYTF. CDR3 DNA, as far as it was read: TGTGCCAGTAGTCCCCCCGGGGTAGGGGGC. The rearrangement uses TRBV19 and TRBJ1-2; unclear D gene. The CDR3 end is not reached by the read, which stops 3 residues before it; the germline J gene fills it in. This CDR3 contains 13 residues. Germline CDR1 LNHDA, CDR2 SQIVND (reference sequence).